This entry features one TCR beta chain sequence. What it recognizes is unknown. Together with a sample-barcoded 5' primer, a J-beta primer mix was included in a second PCR lasting roughly 6 to 12 cycles. A template-switch adaptor containing 12 random nucleotides labeled each cDNA molecule. TCRdb recomputed calls from the 5' RACE reads with MiXCR, one row per CDR3 protein. The sample gives about 1 million distinct CDR3 sequences, 45% of which show up once; approximately 20% is in the top ten. The data derive from a study of blood T cells in healthy people across ages. Study-wide findings and caveats: With age, beta diversity per million T cells declined roughly linearly, significantly by around 43.

Germline V gene lookup returns CDR1 DFQATT and CDR2 SNEGSKA (reference sequence). The CDR3 is 15 amino acids. The chain is built from TRBV20-1 and TRBJ2-4; D is tentatively TRBD1 or TRBD2 (7 bases each). The better agreement between TRBJ2-7 and the DNA end casts doubt on the J call. The source material was blood. This receptor was taken from a woman aged 55-69 years in good health. CDR3 in amino acids: CSARESGGGGDEQYF. The CDR3, as DNA: TGCAGTGCTAGAGAGAGTGGGGGAGGGGGCGACGAGCAGTACTTC.